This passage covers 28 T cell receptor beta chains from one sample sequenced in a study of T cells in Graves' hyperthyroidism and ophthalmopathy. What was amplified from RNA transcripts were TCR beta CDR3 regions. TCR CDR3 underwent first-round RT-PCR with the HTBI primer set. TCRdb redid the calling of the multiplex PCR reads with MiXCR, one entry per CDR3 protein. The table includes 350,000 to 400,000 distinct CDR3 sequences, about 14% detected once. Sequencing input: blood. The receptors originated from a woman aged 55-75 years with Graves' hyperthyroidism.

The CDR3 sequence: CASSVTKPGGYNEQFF. The DNA of the CDR3 is TGTGCCAGTAGTGTGACGAAGCCAGGGGGCTACAATGAGCAGTTCTTC. The rearrangement joins TRBV19 to TRBJ2-1; the match to TRBD1 covers 7 bases. V was pared by 5 bases and J by 3 bases, with 10 bases of the junction left unmatched. Germline CDR1 is LNHDA and CDR2 is SQIVND (reference sequence). CDR3 length equals 16 residues.

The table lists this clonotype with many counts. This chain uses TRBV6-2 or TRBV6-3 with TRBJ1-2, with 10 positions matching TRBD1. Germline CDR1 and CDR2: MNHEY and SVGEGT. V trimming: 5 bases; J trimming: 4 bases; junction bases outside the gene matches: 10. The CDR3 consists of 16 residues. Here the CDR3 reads CASSHLRQGATYGYTF. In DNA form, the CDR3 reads TGTGCCAGCAGTCACCTCCGACAGGGGGCTACCTATGGCTACACCTTC.

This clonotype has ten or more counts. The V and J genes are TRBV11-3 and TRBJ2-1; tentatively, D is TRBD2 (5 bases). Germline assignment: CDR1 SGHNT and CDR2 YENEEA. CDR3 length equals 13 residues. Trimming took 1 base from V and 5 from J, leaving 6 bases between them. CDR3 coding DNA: TGTGCCAGCAGCTTAGGGACTCACAATGAGCAGTTCTTC. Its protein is CASSLGTHNEQFF.

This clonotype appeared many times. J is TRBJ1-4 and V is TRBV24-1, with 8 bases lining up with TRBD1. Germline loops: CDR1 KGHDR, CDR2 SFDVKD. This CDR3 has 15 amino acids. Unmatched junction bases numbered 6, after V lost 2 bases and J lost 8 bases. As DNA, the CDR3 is TGTGCCACCAGTGATTCCGGACAGGGCGGGGAAAAACTGTTTTTT. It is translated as CATSDSGQGGEKLFF.

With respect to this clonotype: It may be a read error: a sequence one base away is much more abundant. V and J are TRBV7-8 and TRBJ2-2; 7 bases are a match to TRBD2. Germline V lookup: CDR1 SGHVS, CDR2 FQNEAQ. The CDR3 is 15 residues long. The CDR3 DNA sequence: TGTGCCAACGACCAGGCTAGCGGCTACACCGGGGAGATGTTTTTT. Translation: CANDQASGYTGEMFF.

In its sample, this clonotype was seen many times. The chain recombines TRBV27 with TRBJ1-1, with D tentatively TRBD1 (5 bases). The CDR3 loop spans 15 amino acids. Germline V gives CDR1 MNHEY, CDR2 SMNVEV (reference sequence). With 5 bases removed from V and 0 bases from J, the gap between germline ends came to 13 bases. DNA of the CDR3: TGTGCCAGCAGTGACAACCAGGGTTTGAACACTGAAGCTTTCTTT. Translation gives CASSDNQGLNTEAFF.

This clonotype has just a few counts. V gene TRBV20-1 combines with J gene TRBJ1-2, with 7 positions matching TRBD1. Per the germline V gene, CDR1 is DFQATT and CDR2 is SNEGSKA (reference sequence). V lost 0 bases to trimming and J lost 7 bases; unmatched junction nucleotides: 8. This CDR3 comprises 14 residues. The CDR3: CSARDETGPAGYTF. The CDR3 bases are TGCAGTGCTAGAGATGAGACAGGGCCGGCTGGCTACACCTTC.

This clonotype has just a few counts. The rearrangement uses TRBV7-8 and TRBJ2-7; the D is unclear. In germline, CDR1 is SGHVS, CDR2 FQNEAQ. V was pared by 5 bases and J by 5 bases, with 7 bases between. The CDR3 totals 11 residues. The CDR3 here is CASSVTDEQYF. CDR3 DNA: TGTGCCAGCAGCGTCACGGACGAGCAGTACTTC. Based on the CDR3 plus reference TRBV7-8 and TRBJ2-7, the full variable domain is GAGVSQSPRYKVAKRGQDVALRCDPISGHVSLFWYQQALGQGPEFLTYFQNEAQLDKSGLPSDRFFAERPEGSVSTLKIQRTQQEDSAVYLCASSVTDEQYFGPGTRLTVT.

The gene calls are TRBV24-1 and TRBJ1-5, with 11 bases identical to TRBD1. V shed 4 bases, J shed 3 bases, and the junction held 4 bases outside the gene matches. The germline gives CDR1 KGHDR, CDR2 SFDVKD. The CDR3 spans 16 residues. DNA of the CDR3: TGTGCCACCAGTGAAACGGGACAGGGGGACAATCAGCCCCAGCATTTT. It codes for CATSETGQGDNQPQHF.

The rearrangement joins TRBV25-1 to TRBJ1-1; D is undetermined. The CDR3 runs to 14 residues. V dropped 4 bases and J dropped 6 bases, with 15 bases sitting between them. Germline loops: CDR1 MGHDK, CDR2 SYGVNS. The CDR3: CASSAWGNGAEAFF. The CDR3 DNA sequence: TGTGCCAGCAGTGCCTGGGGTAATGGAGCTGAAGCTTTCTTT.

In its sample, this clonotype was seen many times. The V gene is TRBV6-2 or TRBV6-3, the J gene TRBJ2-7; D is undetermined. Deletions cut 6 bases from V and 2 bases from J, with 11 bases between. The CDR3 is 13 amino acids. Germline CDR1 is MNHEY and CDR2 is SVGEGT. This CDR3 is CASRLPGAYEQYF. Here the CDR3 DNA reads TGTGCCAGCAGGCTCCCTGGAGCCTACGAGCAGTACTTC.

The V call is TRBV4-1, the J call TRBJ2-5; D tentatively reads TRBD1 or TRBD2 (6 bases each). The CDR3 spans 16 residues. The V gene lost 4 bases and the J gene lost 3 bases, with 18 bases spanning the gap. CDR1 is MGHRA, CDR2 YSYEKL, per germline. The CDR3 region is CASSLWGAGTKETQYF. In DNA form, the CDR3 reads TGCGCCAGCAGCCTCTGGGGGGCCGGCACAAAAGAGACCCAGTACTTC.

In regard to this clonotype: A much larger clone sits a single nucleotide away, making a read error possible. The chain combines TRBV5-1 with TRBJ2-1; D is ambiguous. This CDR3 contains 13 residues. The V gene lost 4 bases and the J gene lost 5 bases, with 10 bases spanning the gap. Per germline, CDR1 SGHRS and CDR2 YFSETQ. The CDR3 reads CASSPVVNNEQFF. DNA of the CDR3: TGCGCCAGCAGCCCCGTGGTCAACAATGAGCAGTTCTTC.

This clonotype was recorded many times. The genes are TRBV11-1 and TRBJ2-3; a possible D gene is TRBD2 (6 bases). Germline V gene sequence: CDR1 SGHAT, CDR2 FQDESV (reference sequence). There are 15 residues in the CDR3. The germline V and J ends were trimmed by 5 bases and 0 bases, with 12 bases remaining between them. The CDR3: CASSLDYGSTDTQYF. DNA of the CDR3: TGTGCCAGCAGCCTGGACTACGGAAGCACAGATACGCAGTATTTT. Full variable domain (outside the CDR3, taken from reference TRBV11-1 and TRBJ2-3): EAEVAQSPRYKITEKSQAVAFWCDPISGHATLYWYRQILGQGPELLVQFQDESVVDDSQLPKDRFSAERLKGVDSTLKIQPAELGDSAMYLCASSLDYGSTDTQYFGPGTRLTVL.

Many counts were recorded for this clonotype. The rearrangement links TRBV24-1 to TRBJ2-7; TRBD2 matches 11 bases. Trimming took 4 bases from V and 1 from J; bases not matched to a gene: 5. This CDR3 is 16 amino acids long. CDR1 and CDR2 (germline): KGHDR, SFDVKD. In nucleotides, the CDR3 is TGTGCCACCAGTGAGTCCCGACTAGCGGGGTCCTACGAGCAGTACTTC. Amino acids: CATSESRLAGSYEQYF.

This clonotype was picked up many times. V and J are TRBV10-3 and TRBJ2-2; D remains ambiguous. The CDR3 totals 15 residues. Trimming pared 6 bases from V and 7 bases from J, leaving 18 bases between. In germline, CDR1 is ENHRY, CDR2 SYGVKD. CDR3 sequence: CAISDGPLRNGELFF. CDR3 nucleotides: TGTGCCATCAGCGACGGACCGCTAAGGAACGGGGAGCTGTTTTTT.

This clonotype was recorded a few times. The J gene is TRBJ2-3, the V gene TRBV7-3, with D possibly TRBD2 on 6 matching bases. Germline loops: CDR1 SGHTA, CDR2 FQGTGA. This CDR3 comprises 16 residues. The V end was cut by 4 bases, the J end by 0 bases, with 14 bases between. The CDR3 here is CASSSPSAPSTDTQYF. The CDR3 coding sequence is TGTGCCAGCAGCTCCCCTAGCGCGCCCAGCACAGATACGCAGTATTTT.

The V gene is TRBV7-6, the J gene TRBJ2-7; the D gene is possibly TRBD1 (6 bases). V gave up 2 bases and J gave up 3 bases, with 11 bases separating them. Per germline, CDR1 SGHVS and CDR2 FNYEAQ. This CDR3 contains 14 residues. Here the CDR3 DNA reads TGTGCCAGCAGCTTAATCGGGACAAACTACGAGCAGTACTTC. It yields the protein CASSLIGTNYEQYF.

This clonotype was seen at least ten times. The CDR3 DNA reads as TGTGCCAGCTCAGACGGGACGGGTTGGCGAGAGACCCAGTACTTC. This encodes CASSDGTGWRETQYF. This sequence joins TRBV18 and TRBJ2-5; D possibly uses TRBD1 or TRBD2 (5 bases each). The V gene lost 5 bases and the J gene lost 4 bases, with 17 bases spanning the gap. The CDR3 length is 15 residues. Germline CDR1 is KGHSH and CDR2 is LQKENI.

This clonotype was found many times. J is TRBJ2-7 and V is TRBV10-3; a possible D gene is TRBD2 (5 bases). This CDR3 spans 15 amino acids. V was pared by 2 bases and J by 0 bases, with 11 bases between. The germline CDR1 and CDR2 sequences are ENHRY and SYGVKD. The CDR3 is CAISEGGRSSYEQYF. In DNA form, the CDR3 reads TGTGCCATCAGTGAGGGAGGACGGAGCTCCTACGAGCAGTACTTC.

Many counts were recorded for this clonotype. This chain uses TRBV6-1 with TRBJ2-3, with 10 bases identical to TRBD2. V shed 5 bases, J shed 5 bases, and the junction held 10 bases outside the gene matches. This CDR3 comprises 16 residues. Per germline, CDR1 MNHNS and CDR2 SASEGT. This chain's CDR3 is CASSYGTSAQGDTQYF. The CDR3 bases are TGTGCCAGCAGTTATGGGACTAGCGCCCAGGGAGATACGCAGTATTTT.

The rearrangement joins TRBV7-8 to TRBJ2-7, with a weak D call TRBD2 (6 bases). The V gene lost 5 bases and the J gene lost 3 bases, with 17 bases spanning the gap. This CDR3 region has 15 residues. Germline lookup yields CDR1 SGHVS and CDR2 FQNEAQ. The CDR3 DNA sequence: TGTGCCAGCAGCCTGGGAGGTAGCAGGGTCTACGAGCAGTACTTC. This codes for CASSLGGSRVYEQYF.

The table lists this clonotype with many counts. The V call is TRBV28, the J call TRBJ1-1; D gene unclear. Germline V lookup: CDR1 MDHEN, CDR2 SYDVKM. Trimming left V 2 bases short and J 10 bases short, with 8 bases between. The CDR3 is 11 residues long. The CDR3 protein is CASSLIQAAFF. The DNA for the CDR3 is TGTGCCAGCAGTTTAATCCAGGCAGCTTTCTTT.

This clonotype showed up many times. The CDR3 sequence: CASSGGTSGAGDTQYF. The CDR3 nucleotides read TGCGCCAGCAGCGGGGGGACTAGCGGAGCCGGAGATACGCAGTATTTT. V and J are TRBV5-1 and TRBJ2-3; 11 bases fit TRBD2. The ends lost 4 bases at V and 5 bases at J; junction bases unmatched: 9. This CDR3 has 16 residues. CDR1 is SGHRS, CDR2 YFSETQ, per germline.

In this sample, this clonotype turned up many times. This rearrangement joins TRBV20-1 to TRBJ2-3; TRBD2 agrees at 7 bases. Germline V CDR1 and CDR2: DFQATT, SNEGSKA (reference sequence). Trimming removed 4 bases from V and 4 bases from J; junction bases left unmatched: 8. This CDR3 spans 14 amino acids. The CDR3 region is CSANAAGVADTQYF. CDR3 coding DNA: TGCAGTGCTAACGCGGCGGGAGTGGCAGATACGCAGTATTTT.

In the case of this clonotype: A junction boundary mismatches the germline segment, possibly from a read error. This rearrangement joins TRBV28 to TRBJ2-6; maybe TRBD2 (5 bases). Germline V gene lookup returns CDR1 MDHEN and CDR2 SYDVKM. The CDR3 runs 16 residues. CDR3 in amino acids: CASGFGEKSGANVLTF. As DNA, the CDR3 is TGTGCCAGCGGTTTCGGGGAGAAGTCCGGGGCCAACGTCCTGACTTTC.

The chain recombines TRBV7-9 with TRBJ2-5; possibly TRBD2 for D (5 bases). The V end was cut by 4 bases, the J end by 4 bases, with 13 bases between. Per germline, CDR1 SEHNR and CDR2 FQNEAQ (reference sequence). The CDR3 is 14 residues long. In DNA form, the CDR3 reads TGTGCCAGCAGCTCGACCTCGGGGTTAGAGACCCAGTACTTC. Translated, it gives CASSSTSGLETQYF.

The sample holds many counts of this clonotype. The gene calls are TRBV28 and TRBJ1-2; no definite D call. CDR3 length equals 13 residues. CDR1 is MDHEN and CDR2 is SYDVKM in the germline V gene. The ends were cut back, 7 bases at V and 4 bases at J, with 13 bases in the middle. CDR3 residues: CASTPQRVYGYTF. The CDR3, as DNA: TGTGCCAGCACCCCCCAGCGGGTCTATGGCTACACCTTC.